This T cell receptor beta chain was recorded in a study of post-analysis software for immune sequencing data (dated by TCRdb to between 2015 and 2016). Broadly, across the study: Disease courses on record covered relapsing-remitting, secondary progressive and progressive-relapsing multiple sclerosis, though some patients had no subtype annotation. A subset of samples was prepared in parallel using single-end sample barcoding, then pooled and co-amplified after Illumina adapter ligation. Patient repertoires were compared against about a dozen previously published healthy control repertoires from donors aged about 6 to 26 years. Summary of the overall study and its limitations: Normalized Chao1 diversity was significantly lower in multiple sclerosis patients than controls, suggesting substantial peripheral T-cell clonal expansion. Direct clustering with F measure revealed strong co-clustering of samples prepared in the same batch, which led to a batch-effect correction. Significantly higher frequencies in patients than in controls were found for about five TRBV segments, including TRBV5-6, TRBV5-1 and TRBV20-1. The multiple sclerosis patient group was slightly younger than the control group.

This clonotype was detected many times. It lacks a known antigen. Per-base quality was not reported, and no clone a single base away is much larger than it. Library preparation was by PCR. Sequenced on an Illumina HiSeq 2500. To reduce PCR and sequencing biases, unique molecular identifiers were built into the TCR beta cDNA libraries. About 500,000 cDNA molecules were obtained per 1 to 10 million input T cells, so each molecule approximated one T cell. Patient libraries were prepared and sequenced with the same protocol used for the earlier healthy control dataset. Within a given batch, samples were prepared together, multiplexed and sequenced on the same HiSeq lane. The authors' analysis ran thus. Raw barcoded reads were processed with MIGEC, discarding single-read molecular identifier groups before consensus assembly and CDR3 extraction. VDJtools was used for post-analysis of the clonotype tables, with diversity normalized by down-sampling every dataset to the smallest sample size. In repertoire overlap clustering, CDR3 amino acid sequences, but not nucleotide sequences, were matched to correct batch-related cross-sample contamination. The public reads were reprocessed in TCRdb via fastp at Q25 and MiXCR, keeping in-frame beta chains. Each CDR3 protein gets just one entry, which takes the most common genes and DNA from the rows behind it. The V and J calls shown here were made by TCRdb, not taken from the authors' results. The sample table lists 150,000 to 200,000 distinct CDR3 sequences, approximately 30% of them with a count of one. The ten largest account for roughly 1.6% of the sample.

The germline V gene sets CDR1 to SQVTM and CDR2 to ANQGSEA. V and J are trimmed by 7 bases and 0 bases, and the gene matches miss 14 bases of the junction. Its CDR3 holds 18 amino acids, cysteine through phenylalanine. This entry keeps only the CDR3 DNA: 54 bases, framed from base 1. TCR beta repertoires were profiled from peripheral blood of roughly twelve young patients with multiple sclerosis to demonstrate the VDJtools post-analysis software. The multiple sclerosis patients were children and adolescents ranging in age from about 6 to 16 years. This TCR derives from a girl under 18 with multiple sclerosis. The sequence joins TRBV29-1 to TRBJ2-6, and 8 bases in between align with TRBD1. Sequences were obtained from blood. The base sequence is TGCAGCGCCGTACTTACAGGGGGACGCGGCTCTGGGGCCAACGTCCTGACTTTC. Translated, this gives CSAVLTGGRGSGANVLTF. When the CDR3 is completed using the reference TRBV29-1 and TRBJ2-6 genes on either side, the full variable domain is SAVISQKPSRDICQRGTSLTIQCQVDSQVTMMFWYRQQPGQSLTLIATANQGSEATYESGFVIDKFPISRPNLTFSTLTVSNMSPEDSSIYLCSAVLTGGRGSGANVLTFGAGSRLTVL.